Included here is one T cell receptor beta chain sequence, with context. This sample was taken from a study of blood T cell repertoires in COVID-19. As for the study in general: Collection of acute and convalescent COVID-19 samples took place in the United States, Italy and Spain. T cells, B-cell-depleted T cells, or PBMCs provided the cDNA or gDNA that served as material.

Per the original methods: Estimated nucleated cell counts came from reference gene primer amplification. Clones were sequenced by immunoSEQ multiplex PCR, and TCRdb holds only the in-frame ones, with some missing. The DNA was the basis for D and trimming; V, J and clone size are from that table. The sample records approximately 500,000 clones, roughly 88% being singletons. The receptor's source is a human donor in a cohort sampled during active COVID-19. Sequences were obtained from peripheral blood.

This CDR3 is CASTPRGADTQYF. DNA of the CDR3: TGTGCCAGTACCCCTCGGGGGGCAGATACGCAGTATTTT. The V and J genes are TRBV19 and TRBJ2-3; 7 bases align to TRBD2. V lost 7 bases and J lost 4; bases outside the gene matches: 5. The CDR3 contains 13 residues. Germline V gene data show CDR1 as LNHDA and CDR2 as SQIVND (reference sequence).